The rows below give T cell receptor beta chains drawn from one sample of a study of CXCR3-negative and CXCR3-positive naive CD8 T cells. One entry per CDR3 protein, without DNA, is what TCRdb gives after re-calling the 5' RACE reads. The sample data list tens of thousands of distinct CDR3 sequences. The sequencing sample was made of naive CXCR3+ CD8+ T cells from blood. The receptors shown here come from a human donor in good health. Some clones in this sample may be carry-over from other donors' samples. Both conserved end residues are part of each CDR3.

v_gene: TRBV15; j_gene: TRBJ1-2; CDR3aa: CATSSSRNIVGYGYTF
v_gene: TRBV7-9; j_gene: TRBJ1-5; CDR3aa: CASSFWRGQGDNQPQHF
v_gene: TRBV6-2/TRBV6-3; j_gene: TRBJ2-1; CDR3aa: CASRDGLAGAYNEQFF
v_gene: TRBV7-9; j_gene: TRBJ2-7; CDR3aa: CASSGGDSISYEQYF
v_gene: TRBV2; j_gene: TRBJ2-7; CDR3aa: CASSEPGQGGEQYF
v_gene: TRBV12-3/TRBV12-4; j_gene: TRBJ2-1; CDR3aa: CASTLRGLEQFF
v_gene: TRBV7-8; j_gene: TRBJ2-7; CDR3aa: CASSPGASGGREQYF
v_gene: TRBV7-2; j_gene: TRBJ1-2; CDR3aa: CASSSGQGNYGYTF
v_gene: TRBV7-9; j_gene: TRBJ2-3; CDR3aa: CASNLPGTPKDTQYF
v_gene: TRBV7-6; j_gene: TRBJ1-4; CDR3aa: CASSLGRTEINEKLFF
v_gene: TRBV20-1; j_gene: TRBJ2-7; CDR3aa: CSARWQLVPMEQYF
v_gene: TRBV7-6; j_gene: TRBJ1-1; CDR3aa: CASSLEAGGTEAFF
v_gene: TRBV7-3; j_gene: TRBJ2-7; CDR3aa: CATEGEIYEQYF
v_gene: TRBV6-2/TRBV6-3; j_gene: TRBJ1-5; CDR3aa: CASSTVSYNQPQHF
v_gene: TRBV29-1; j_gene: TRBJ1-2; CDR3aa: CSVTSGTAVIYGYTF
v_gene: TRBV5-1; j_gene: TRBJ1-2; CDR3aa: CASSLEAGSNYGYTF
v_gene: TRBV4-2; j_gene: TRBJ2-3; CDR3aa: CASSLLAGVADTQYF
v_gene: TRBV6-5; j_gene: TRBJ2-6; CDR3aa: CASTGTGELSGANVLTF
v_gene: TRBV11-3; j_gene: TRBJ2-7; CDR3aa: CASSRGNEQYF
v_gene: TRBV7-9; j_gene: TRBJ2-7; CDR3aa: CASSPPPGQGLEQYF
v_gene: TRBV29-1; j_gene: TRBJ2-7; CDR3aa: CSVEEGYDQYF
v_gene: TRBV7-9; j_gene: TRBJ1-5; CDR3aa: CASSPRDSYQPQHF
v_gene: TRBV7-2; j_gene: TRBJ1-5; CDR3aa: CASSLGGESQPQHF
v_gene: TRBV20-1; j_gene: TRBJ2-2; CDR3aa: CSARDSTSGGDRTGELFF
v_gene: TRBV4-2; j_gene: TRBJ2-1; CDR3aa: CASSQVSGGANEQFF
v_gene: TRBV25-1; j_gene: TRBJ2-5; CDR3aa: CASRPTAQETQYF
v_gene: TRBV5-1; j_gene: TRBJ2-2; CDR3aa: CASSLTGVTGELFF
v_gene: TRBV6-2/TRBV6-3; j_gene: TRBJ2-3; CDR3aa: CASSYARDRPTDTQYF
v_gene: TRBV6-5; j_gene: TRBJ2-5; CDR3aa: CASSSGQSQETQYF
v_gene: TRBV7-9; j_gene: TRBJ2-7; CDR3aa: CASSPRDAYEQYF
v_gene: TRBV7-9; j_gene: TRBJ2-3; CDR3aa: CASSPGWDTQYF
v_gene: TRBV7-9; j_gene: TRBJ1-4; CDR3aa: CASSQDGERNEKLFF
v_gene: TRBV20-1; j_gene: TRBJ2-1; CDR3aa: CSAPDRGWSNEQFF
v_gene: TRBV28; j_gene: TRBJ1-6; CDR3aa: CASSFRFVHSPLHF
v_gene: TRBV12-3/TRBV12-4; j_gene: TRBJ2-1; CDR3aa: CASSLSGGLYNEQFF
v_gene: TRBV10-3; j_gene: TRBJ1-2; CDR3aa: CAISEGASYGYTF
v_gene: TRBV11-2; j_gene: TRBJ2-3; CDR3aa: CASSLVGTSGVTKGDTQYF
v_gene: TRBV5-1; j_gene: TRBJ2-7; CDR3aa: CASSPKDRAEQYF
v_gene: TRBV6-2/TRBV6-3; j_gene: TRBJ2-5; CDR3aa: CASTLGQDLGTQYF
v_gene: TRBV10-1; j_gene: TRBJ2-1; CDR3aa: CASSEYHPVAVSYNEQFF
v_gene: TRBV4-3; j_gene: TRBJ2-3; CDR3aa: CASSQAAATVGTDTQYF
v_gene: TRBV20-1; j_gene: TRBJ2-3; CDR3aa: CSARARGESTDTQYF
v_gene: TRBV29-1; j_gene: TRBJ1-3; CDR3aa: CSVGGRNLGNTIYF
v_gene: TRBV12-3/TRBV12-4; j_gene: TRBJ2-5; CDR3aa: CASSDRGQETQYF
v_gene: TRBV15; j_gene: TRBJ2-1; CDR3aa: CATSTAGAKGEQFF
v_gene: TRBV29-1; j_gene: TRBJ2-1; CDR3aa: CSVILAHNEQFF
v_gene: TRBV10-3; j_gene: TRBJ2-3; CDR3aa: CAISVGVGGLTDTQYF
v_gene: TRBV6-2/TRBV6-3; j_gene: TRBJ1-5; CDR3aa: CASSSWGQPQHF
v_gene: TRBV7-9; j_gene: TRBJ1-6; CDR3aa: CASSPPSSYNSPLHF
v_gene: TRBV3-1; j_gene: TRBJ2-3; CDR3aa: CASSQDFEAGGPDTQYF
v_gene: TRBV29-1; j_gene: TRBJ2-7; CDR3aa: CSVEGTAETYEQYF
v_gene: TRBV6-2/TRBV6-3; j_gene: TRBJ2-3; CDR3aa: CASMAGNTDTQYF
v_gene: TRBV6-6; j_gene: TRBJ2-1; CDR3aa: CASISTSGDHNEQFF
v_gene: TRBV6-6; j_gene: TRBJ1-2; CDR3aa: CASSPARNYGYTF